These T cell receptor beta chains were read from a single sample in a study of blood T cell repertoires in COVID-19. Profiling relied on immunoSEQ multiplex PCR, and the TCRdb table lists in-frame clones only, not all of them. Among about 160,000 clones listed, about nine tenths were seen once. The sample taken for sequencing was PBMCs or T cells enriched from blood (not recorded which). These receptors were obtained from a woman between 35 and 50 years old who had been exposed to COVID-19. Both conserved end residues are part of each CDR3. D genes are given only for firm matches. Only some rows state a clone size, as once, few, many or a class for expanded clones.

v_gene	d_gene	j_gene	abundance	CDR3aa	CDR3nt
TRBV7-2	TRBD2	TRBJ2-5	.	CASSRAGVSETQYF	TGTGCCAGCAGCAGAGCGGGAGTTTCAGAGACCCAGTACTTC
TRBV5-6	.	TRBJ1-5	.	CASSFGVSNQPQHF	TGTGCCAGCAGCTTCGGGGTTAGCAATCAGCCCCAGCATTTT
TRBV21-1	.	TRBJ1-5	few	CASSKTWRGVKDSNQPQHF	TGTGCCAGCAGCAAAACGTGGCGGGGGGTGAAGGATAGCAATCAGCCCCAGCATTTT
TRBV4-2	TRBD1	TRBJ1-5	.	CASSQKGQGAGHGQPQHF	TGTGCCAGCAGCCAAAAGGGACAGGGGGCCGGTCATGGTCAGCCCCAGCATTTT
TRBV29-1	.	TRBJ2-7	.	CSVEDTGNEQYF	TGCAGCGTTGAAGATACAGGGAACGAGCAGTACTTC
TRBV9	TRBD2	TRBJ2-1	.	CASSVMTSGNEQFF	TGTGCCAGCAGCGTCATGACTAGCGGGAATGAGCAGTTCTTC
TRBV6-1	TRBD1	TRBJ2-4	.	CASSDKAQGQDKNIQYF	TGTGCCAGCAGTGATAAGGCCCAGGGACAGGATAAAAACATTCAGTACTTC
TRBV10-3	TRBD1	TRBJ2-5	once	CAISGQGQEAQYF	TGTGCCATCAGTGGACAGGGCCAGGAGGCCCAGTACTTC
TRBV27	TRBD2	TRBJ2-2	once	CASSLSRLAGAGGELFF	TGTGCCAGCAGTTTATCCAGACTAGCGGGAGCCGGCGGGGAGCTGTTTTTT
TRBV12-3/TRBV12-4	.	TRBJ2-3	.	CASSRADTQYF	TGTGCCAGCAGTCGAGCAGATACGCAGTATTTT
TRBV7-6	.	TRBJ2-7	.	CASSLGPTREQYF	TGTGCCAGCAGCTTAGGCCCCACTAGGGAGCAGTACTTC
TRBV29-1	.	TRBJ1-1	once	CSVAPGWSNTEAFF	TGCAGCGTTGCCCCAGGGTGGTCGAACACTGAAGCTTTCTTT
TRBV11-2	TRBD2	TRBJ2-1	.	CASSSRTSGRDNEQFF	TGTGCCAGCAGCTCCCGGACTAGCGGGAGAGACAATGAGCAGTTCTTC